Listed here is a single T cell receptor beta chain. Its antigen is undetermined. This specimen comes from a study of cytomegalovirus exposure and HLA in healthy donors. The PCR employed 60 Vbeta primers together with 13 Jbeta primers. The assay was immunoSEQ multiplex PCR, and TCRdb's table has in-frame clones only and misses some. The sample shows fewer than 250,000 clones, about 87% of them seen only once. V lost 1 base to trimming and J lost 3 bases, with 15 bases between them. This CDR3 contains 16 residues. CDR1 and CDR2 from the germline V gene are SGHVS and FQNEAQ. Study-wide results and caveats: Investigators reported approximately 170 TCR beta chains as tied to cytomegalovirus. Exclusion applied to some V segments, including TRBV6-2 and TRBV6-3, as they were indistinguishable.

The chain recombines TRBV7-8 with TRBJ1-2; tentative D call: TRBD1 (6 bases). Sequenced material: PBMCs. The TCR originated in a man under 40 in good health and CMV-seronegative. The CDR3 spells CASSLGPRGSDYGYTF. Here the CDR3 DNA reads TGTGCCAGCAGCTTAGGGCCCAGGGGAAGCGACTATGGCTACACCTTC. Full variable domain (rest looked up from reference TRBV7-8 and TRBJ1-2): GAGVSQSPRYKVAKRGQDVALRCDPISGHVSLFWYQQALGQGPEFLTYFQNEAQLDKSGLPSDRFFAERPEGSVSTLKIQRTQQEDSAVYLCASSLGPRGSDYGYTFGSGTRLTVV.